This record concerns one TCR beta chain sequence. V trimming: 3 bases; J trimming: 2 bases; junction bases outside the gene matches: 2. The CDR3 totals 14 residues. Germline-derived CDR1 and CDR2 are SGHDT and YYEEEE. Original processing methods: By means of reference gene primer amplification, nucleated cell counts were estimated. Method: immunoSEQ multiplex PCR; TCRdb's copy keeps in-frame clones and lacks some. That table furnishes V, J and clone size, whereas the DNA furnished D and trimming. This sample yields 150,000 to 200,000 clones, of which about 81% are seen a single time; around 9.9% belongs to the top ten. These data come from a study of blood T cell repertoires in COVID-19. Study as a whole: Donors in the United States, Italy and Spain gave samples during acute or convalescent COVID-19. The analysed material was cDNA or gDNA that came from T cells, B-cell-depleted T cells, or PBMCs.

This clonotype was obtained from a human donor in a cohort sampled during active COVID-19. The chain couples TRBV5-6 to TRBJ1-2; 9 positions agree with TRBD1. Sequenced: peripheral blood. The CDR3 DNA is TGTGCCAGCAGCTCCGGGACAGGGAACTATGGCTACACCTTC. This sequence encodes CASSSGTGNYGYTF. Variable domain in full (rest from reference TRBV5-6 and TRBJ1-2): DAGVTQSPTHLIKTRGQQVTLRCSPKSGHDTVSWYQQALGQGPQFIFQYYEEEERQRGNFPDRFSGHQFPNYSSELNVNALLLGDSALYLCASSSGTGNYGYTFGSGTRLTVV.